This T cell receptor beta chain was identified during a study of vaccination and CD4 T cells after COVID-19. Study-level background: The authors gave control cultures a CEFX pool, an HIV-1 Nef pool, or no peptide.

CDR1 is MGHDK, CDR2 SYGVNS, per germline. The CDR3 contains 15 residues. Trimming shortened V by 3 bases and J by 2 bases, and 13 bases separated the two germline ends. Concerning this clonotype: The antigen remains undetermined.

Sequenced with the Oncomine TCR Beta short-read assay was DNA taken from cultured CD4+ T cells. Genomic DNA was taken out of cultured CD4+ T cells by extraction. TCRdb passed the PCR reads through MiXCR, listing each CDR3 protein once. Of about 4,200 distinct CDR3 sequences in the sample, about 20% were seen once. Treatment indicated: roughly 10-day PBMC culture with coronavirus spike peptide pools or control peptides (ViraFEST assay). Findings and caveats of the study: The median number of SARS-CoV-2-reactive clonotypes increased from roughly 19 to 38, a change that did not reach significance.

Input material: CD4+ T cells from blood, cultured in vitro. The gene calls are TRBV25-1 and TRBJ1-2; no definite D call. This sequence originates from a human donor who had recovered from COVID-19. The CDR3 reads CASSEPTAGNYGYTF. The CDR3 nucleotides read TGTGCCAGCAGTGAGCCGACCGCGGGGAACTATGGCTACACCTTC.